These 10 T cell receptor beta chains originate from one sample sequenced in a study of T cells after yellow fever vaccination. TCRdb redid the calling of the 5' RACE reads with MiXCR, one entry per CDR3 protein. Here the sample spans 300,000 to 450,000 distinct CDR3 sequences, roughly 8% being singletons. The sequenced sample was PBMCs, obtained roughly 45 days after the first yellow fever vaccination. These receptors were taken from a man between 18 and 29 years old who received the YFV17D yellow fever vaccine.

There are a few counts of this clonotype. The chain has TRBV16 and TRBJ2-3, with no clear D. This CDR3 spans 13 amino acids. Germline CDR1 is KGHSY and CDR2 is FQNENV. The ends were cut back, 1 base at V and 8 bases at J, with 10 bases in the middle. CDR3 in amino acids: CASSQFRAGTQYF. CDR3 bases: TGTGCCAGCAGCCAATTTCGGGCTGGTACGCAGTATTTT.

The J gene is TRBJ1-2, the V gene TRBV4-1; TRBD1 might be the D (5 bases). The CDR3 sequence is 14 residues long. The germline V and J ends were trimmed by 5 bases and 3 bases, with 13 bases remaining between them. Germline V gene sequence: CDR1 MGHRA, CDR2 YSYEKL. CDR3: CASSEREGDYGYTF. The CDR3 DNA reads TGCGCCAGCAGCGAGAGGGAAGGGGACTATGGCTACACCTTC.

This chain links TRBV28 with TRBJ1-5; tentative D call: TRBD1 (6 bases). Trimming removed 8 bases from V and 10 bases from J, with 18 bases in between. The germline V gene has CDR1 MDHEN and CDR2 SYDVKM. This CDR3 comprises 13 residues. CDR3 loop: CASVRGRNGPQHF. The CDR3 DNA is TGTGCCAGCGTGAGGGGGAGGAATGGCCCCCAGCATTTT.

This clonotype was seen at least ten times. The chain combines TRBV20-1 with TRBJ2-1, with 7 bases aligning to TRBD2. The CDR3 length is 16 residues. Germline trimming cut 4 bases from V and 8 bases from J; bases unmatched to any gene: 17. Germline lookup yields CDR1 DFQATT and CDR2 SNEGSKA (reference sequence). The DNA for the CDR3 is TGCAGTGCTAAAAGGGCTAGCGGCCCACAAGTTTATGAGCAGTTCTTC. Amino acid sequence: CSAKRASGPQVYEQFF.

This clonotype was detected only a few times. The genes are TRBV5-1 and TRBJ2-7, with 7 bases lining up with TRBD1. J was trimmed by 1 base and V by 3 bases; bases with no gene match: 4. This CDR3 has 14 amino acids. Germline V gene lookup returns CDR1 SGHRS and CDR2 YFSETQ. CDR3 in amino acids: CASSWQTGSYEQYV. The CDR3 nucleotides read TGCGCCAGCAGCTGGCAGACAGGGTCCTACGAGCAGTACGTC.

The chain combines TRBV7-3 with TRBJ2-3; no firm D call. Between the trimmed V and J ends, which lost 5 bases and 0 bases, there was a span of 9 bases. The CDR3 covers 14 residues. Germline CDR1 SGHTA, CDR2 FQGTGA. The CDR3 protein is CASSPEQSTDTQYF. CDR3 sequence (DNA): TGTGCCAGCAGCCCCGAGCAGAGCACAGATACGCAGTATTTT.

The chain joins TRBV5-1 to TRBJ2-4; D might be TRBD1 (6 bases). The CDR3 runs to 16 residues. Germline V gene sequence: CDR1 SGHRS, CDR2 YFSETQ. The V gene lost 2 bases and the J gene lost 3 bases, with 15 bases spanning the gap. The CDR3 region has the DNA TGCGCCAGCAGCTTTGATCAGGGGTGGGGCAAAAACATTCAGTACTTC. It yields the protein CASSFDQGWGKNIQYF. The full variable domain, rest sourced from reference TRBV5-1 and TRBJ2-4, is KAGVTQTPRYLIKTRGQQVTLSCSPISGHRSVSWYQQTPGQGLQFLFEYFSETQRNKGNFPGRFSGRQFSNSRSEMNVSTLELGDSALYLCASSFDQGWGKNIQYFGAGTRLSVL.

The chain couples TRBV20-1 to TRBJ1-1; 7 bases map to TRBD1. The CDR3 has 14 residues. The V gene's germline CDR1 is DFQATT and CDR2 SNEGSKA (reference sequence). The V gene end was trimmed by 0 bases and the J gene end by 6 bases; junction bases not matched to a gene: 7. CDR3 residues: CSARDRQGFPEAFF. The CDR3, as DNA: TGCAGTGCTAGAGATCGACAGGGTTTCCCTGAAGCTTTCTTT.

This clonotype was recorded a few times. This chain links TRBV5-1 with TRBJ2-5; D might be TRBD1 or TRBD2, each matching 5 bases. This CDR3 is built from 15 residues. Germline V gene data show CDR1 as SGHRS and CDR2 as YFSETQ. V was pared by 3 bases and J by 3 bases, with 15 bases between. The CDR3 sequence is CASSSQGLGEETQYF. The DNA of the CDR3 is TGCGCCAGCAGCTCCCAAGGTTTGGGGGAAGAGACCCAGTACTTC.

The CDR3 here is CASRRYDEQFF. CDR3 nucleotide sequence: TGTGCCAGCCGAAGGTACGATGAGCAGTTCTTC. V is TRBV27 and J is TRBJ2-1; no clear D gene. Per germline, CDR1 MNHEY and CDR2 SMNVEV (reference sequence). The ends were cut back, 8 bases at V and 8 bases at J, with 10 bases in the middle. The CDR3 runs to 11 residues.